This T cell receptor beta chain was identified during a study of CD8+CD57+ T cells in acquired aplastic anemia. About the research overall: Sorted CD4+ and CD8+ cells yielded DNA averaging approximately 3.4 ug. Overall study findings and caveats: Fewer than 30 shared CD8+ CDR3s appeared highly expressed within patients' immunodominant clones. CD8+ Simpson's diversity did not differ significantly between patients and controls.

In its sample, this clonotype was seen many times. The target antigen is unknown. The study profiled TCR beta VDJ and CDR3 using genomic DNA as template. TCRdb passed the reads through MiXCR, listing each CDR3 protein once. Among around 150,000 distinct CDR3 sequences listed, around 40% were seen once. The CDR3 sequence is 14 residues long. Germline assignment: CDR1 LGHDT and CDR2 YNNKEL (reference sequence). Between the trimmed V and J ends, which lost 4 bases and 2 bases, there was a span of 12 bases. The chain combines TRBV3-1 with TRBJ2-7; D perhaps matches TRBD2 (6 bases). The clonotype originates from a human donor in good health. Material: sorted CD4+, CD8+, or CD8+CD57+ T cells (not recorded which) from PBMCs. The CDR3 DNA reads TGTGCCAGCAGCCCAGACGGGGGAACCTACGAGCAGTACTTC. Its protein is CASSPDGGTYEQYF.